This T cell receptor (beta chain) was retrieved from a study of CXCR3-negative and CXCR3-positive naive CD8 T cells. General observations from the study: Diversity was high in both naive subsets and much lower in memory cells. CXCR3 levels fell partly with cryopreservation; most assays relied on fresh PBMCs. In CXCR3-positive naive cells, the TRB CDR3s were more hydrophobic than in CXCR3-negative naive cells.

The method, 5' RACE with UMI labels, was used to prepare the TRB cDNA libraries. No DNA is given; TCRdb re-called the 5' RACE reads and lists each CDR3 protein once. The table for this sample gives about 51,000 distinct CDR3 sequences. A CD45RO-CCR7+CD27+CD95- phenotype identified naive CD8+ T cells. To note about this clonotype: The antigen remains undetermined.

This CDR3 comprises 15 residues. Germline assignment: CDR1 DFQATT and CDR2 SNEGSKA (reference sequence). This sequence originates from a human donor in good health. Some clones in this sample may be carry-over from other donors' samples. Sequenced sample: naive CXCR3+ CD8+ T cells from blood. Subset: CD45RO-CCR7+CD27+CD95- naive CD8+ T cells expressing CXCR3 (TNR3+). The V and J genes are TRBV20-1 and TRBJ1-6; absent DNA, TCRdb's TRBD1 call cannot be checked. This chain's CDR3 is CSASYSRGGNSPLHF.